The following is a T cell receptor (beta chain) sequence with its context. The antigen remains unidentified. The record originates from a study of T cell responses to AZD1222 COVID-19 vaccine. Repertoires were generated with immunoSEQ multiplex PCR, while TCRdb's copy carries only in-frame clones and drops some. In the table there are some 200,000 clones, approximately 91% of which are singletons. Regarding the study as a whole: None of the repertoires were sampled until the peak T cell response had passed. Spike was spanned by vaccine-associated CD4 TCRs, with dominance at 160-218 and 743-854. Clonal diversity was possibly underestimated, and white British individuals and females predominated among donors.

Germline loops: CDR1 MDHEN, CDR2 SYDVKM. V was shortened by 6 bases and J by 0 bases, with 15 bases between the two germline ends. The CDR3 extends over 16 amino acids. This chain uses TRBV28 with TRBJ1-3; D perhaps matches TRBD1 (6 bases). Material: peripheral blood, obtained 28 days after the second AZD1222 dose. This TCR came from an adult who received the AZD1222 COVID-19 vaccine. The chain's CDR3 is CASRPFRGRSGNTIYF. The CDR3 nucleotides are TGTGCCAGCAGACCCTTCAGGGGCCGCTCTGGAAACACCATATATTTT. The whole variable domain, filled in from reference TRBV28 and TRBJ1-3, reads DVKVTQSSRYLVKRTGEKVFLECVQDMDHENMFWYRQDPGLGLRLIYFSYDVKMKEKGDIPEGYSVSREKKERFSLILESASTNQTSMYLCASRPFRGRSGNTIYFGEGSWLTVV.